This passage covers 17 T cell receptor beta chains from one sample sequenced in a study of shared clonotypes between healthy human individuals. Profiled with immunoSEQ multiplex PCR; TCRdb holds only in-frame clones, not every one. The table has about 2.4 million clones, 80% to 95% seen once; the top ten hold roughly 0.39%. The sample was naive CD4+ T cells from PBMCs. Described subset: CD45RA+ positively selected. These receptors originate from a man aged 18 to 29 in good health. Some clones in this sample may be carry-over from other donors' samples.

The chain has TRBV18 and TRBJ2-7, with 7 bases matching TRBD2. Looked up from germline, CDR1 is KGHSH and CDR2 is LQKENI. Trimming removed 3 bases from V and 5 bases from J; junction bases left unmatched: 7. The CDR3 contains 14 residues. CDR3 in DNA: TGTGCCAGCTCACCCCAACTAGCGAGAGACGAGCAGTACTTC. This translates into CASSPQLARDEQYF.

V usage is TRBV28 and J usage is TRBJ2-3, with 8 bases aligning to TRBD1. V was pared by 6 bases and J by 4 bases, with 9 bases of the junction left unmatched. Germline V gene lookup returns CDR1 MDHEN and CDR2 SYDVKM. The CDR3 is 15 residues long. Written as DNA, the CDR3 is TGTGCCAGCAGCCAGCAGGGGGCCGGGGCAGATACGCAGTATTTT. It codes for CASSQQGAGADTQYF.

The chain links TRBV21-1 to TRBJ1-1. TRBV21-1 is marked as a pseudogene. This CDR3 spans 15 amino acids. The CDR3 is CASSKWRTLDRQAFF. CDR3 DNA sequence: TGTGCCAGCAGCAAATGGAGGACGCTGGATAGGCAAGCTTTCTTT.

This clone was found once. This sequence joins TRBV19 and TRBJ2-5, with 12 bases identical to TRBD1. V shed 5 bases, J shed 4 bases, and the junction held 11 bases outside the gene matches. Germline lookup yields CDR1 LNHDA and CDR2 SQIVND (reference sequence). CDR3 length: 17 residues. CDR3 sequence (DNA): TGTGCCAGTAGTGGAGGGGACAGGGGGCTGGTGGGAGAGACCCAGTACTTC. This translates into CASSGGDRGLVGETQYF.

This chain joins TRBV6-1 and TRBJ2-7; the match to TRBD2 covers 14 bases. Germline V lookup: CDR1 MNHNS, CDR2 SASEGT. Trimming cost V 10 bases and J 1 base; bases outside gene matches: 6. The CDR3 totals 15 residues. CDR3 DNA sequence: TGTGCCACCTCCAGGACTAGCGGGAGGTCCTACGAGCAGTACTTC. This sequence encodes CATSRTSGRSYEQYF.

This chain links TRBV7-8 with TRBJ2-5; TRBD2 aligns across 7 bases. This CDR3 contains 16 residues. Unmatched junction bases numbered 11, after V lost 1 base and J lost 6 bases. Germline assignment: CDR1 SGHVS and CDR2 FQNEAQ. The CDR3 region is CASSLVLTTSQQTQYF. CDR3 nucleotides: TGTGCCAGCAGCTTAGTGCTTACGACTAGCCAGCAGACCCAGTACTTC.

This clone was seen only once. V usage is TRBV5-1 and J usage is TRBJ2-5, with TRBD1 matching over 9 bases. CDR1 is SGHRS, CDR2 YFSETQ, per germline. V dropped 4 bases and J dropped 5; count of bases not matched to a gene: 12. This CDR3 is built from 16 residues. The CDR3, as DNA: TGCGCCAGCAGCCACCTCGGACAGGGGAAGGTGGAGACCCAGTACTTC. This encodes CASSHLGQGKVETQYF. The full variable domain, rest sourced from reference TRBV5-1 and TRBJ2-5, is KAGVTQTPRYLIKTRGQQVTLSCSPISGHRSVSWYQQTPGQGLQFLFEYFSETQRNKGNFPGRFSGRQFSNSRSEMNVSTLELGDSALYLCASSHLGQGKVETQYFGPGTRLLVL.

This clone was found once. The chain has TRBV21-1 and TRBJ2-7; the DNA was not used to check the table's D call, TRBD1. TRBV21-1 is labeled a pseudogene. The CDR3 is 16 amino acids. The CDR3 protein is CASSNPTTGQWYEQYF. CDR3 nucleotide sequence: TGTGCCAGCAGCAACCCCACAACTGGACAGTGGTACGAGCAGTACTTC.

The chain uses TRBV7-2 and TRBJ1-2; a possible D gene is TRBD1 (5 bases). In germline, CDR1 is SGHTA, CDR2 FQGNSA. The CDR3 contains 16 residues. V lost 3 bases to trimming and J lost 0 bases, with 14 bases between them. CDR3 sequence reads: CASSFVGGRTNYGYTF. CDR3 coding DNA: TGTGCCAGCAGCTTTGTGGGGGGGAGAACTAACTATGGCTACACCTTC.

The chain carries TRBV7-9 and TRBJ2-5; 7 positions match TRBD2. Trimming removed 4 bases from V and 1 base from J; junction bases left unmatched: 9. The CDR3 contains 16 residues. Looked up from germline, CDR1 is SEHNR and CDR2 is FQNEAQ (reference sequence). Written as DNA, the CDR3 is TGTGCCAGCAGCTCTACCGGGACTACCTCCCAAGAGACCCAGTACTTC. Amino acid sequence: CASSSTGTTSQETQYF.

V and J are TRBV6-6 and TRBJ2-7, with 8 bases identical to TRBD1. Germline values: CDR1 MNHNY, CDR2 SVGAGI (reference sequence). The CDR3 loop spans 15 amino acids. V gave up 1 base and J gave up 3 bases; unmatched junction bases: 5. The CDR3 nucleotides read TGTGCCAGCAGTTACTATGGACAGGGACTCTACGAGCAGTACTTC. It codes for CASSYYGQGLYEQYF.

This clone was seen just once. This CDR3 is also generated by other DNA sequences in the sample. The J gene is TRBJ1-4, the V gene TRBV15, with D hard to call. The V gene lost 1 base and the J gene lost 5 bases, with 5 bases spanning the gap. Germline V gene lookup returns CDR1 LNHNV and CDR2 YYDKDF (reference sequence). The CDR3 sequence is 13 residues long. The CDR3 DNA follows: TGTGCCACCAGCAGAGTTCAGAATGAAAAACTGTTTTTT. It codes for CATSRVQNEKLFF. Variable domain in full (rest from reference TRBV15 and TRBJ1-4): DAMVIQNPRYQVTQFGKPVTLSCSQTLNHNVMYWYQQKSSQAPKLLFHYYDKDFNNEADTPDNFQSRRPNTSFCFLDIRSPGLGDTAMYLCATSRVQNEKLFFGSGTQLSVL.

The chain uses TRBV11-2 and TRBJ2-2; 11 positions match TRBD2. With 1 base clipped from V and 4 bases from J, the junction kept 8 bases outside the gene matches. The CDR3 extends over 18 amino acids. Germline CDR1 SGHAT, CDR2 FQNNGV. In nucleotides, the CDR3 is TGTGCCAGCAGCTTAGGACGTACTAGCGGGAGATTCACCGGGGAGCTGTTTTTT. Amino acid sequence: CASSLGRTSGRFTGELFF. The full variable domain, completed using reference TRBV11-2 and TRBJ2-2, is EAGVAQSPRYKIIEKRQSVAFWCNPISGHATLYWYQQILGQGPKLLIQFQNNGVVDDSQLPKDRFSAERLKGVDSTLKIQPAKLEDSAVYLCASSLGRTSGRFTGELFFGEGSRLTVL.

This chain connects TRBV4-3 to TRBJ1-4, with 9 bases identical to TRBD1. Germline trimming cut 4 bases from V and 0 bases from J; bases unmatched to any gene: 3. From germline, CDR1 is LGHNA and CDR2 YSLEER. This CDR3 has 16 residues. DNA for the CDR3: TGCGCCAGCAGCCGGACAGGGGCAGCAACTAATGAAAAACTGTTTTTT. It yields the protein CASSRTGAATNEKLFF.

The rearrangement uses TRBV5-1 and TRBJ2-1; D tentatively reads TRBD1 or TRBD2 (6 bases each). CDR1 and CDR2 (germline): SGHRS, YFSETQ. The CDR3 length is 15 residues. With 5 bases removed from V and 4 bases from J, the gap between germline ends came to 16 bases. CDR3: CASRLGGGGYNEQFF. The CDR3 DNA reads as TGCGCCAGCAGACTAGGGGGAGGTGGATACAATGAGCAGTTCTTC.

This chain links TRBV25-1 with TRBJ2-7; no definite D call. CDR1 is MGHDK and CDR2 is SYGVNS in the germline V gene. This CDR3 has 13 amino acids. Trimming stripped 1 base from V and 4 bases from J, with 8 bases between. Here the CDR3 reads CASSEFSLYEQYF. The CDR3 DNA is TGTGCCAGCAGTGAATTTAGTCTATACGAGCAGTACTTC.

The V call is TRBV11-1, the J call TRBJ1-2; the D gene is possibly TRBD1 (6 bases). This CDR3 comprises 14 residues. Looked up from germline, CDR1 is SGHAT and CDR2 is FQDESV (reference sequence). V shed 4 bases and J shed 4 bases, with 13 bases lying between them. This chain's CDR3 is CASSSTGTRYGYTF. The CDR3 DNA reads as TGTGCCAGCAGCTCGACAGGCACCCGCTATGGCTACACCTTC.